The clone carrying this TCR beta chain was detected a few times. The V gene's germline CDR1 is LNHDA and CDR2 SQIVND (reference sequence). The V end was cut by 2 bases, the J end by 2 bases, with 4 bases between. CDR3 length equals 14 residues. The data originate from a study of blood T cell repertoires in COVID-19. Study as a whole: Samples of COVID-19 (acute and convalescent) were obtained from the United States, Italy and Spain.

The participants were between about 18 and 90 years old and came from under 25 US areas. Cohorts were assigned according to the clinical history that participants reported. The method was immunoSEQ multiplex PCR; TCRdb's version includes in-frame clones alone and lacks a portion of them. The sample carries a few hundred thousand clones, 70% to 90% recorded once. This chain connects TRBV19 to TRBJ1-6; no reliable D call. This clonotype was sampled from a man aged 30 to 45 who had recovered from COVID-19. The sequencing input was PBMCs or T cells enriched from blood (not recorded which). As DNA, the CDR3 is TGTGCCAGTAGTATACAGGCCTATAATTCACCCCTCCACTTT. Its translation is CASSIQAYNSPLHF.